Shown below are 4 T cell receptor beta chains from a single sample sequenced in a study of blood T cell repertoires in COVID-19. Sequenced by immunoSEQ multiplex PCR; TCRdb stores in-frame clones only, minus some. The sample yields about 100,000 clones, roughly nine tenths seen once. Sequenced material: peripheral blood. These TCRs come from a human donor with active COVID-19. The donor label of this sample is uncertain.

The chain joins TRBV5-1 to TRBJ2-7, with D perhaps TRBD2 (7 bases). V lost 2 bases and J lost 4, with 13 bases in between. This CDR3 is built from 14 residues. Germline CDR1 SGHRS, CDR2 YFSETQ. Here the CDR3 reads CASSLGGVSYEQYF. The CDR3 DNA is TGCGCCAGCAGCTTAGGGGGGGTATCGTACGAGCAGTACTTC.

This sequence joins TRBV12-3 or TRBV12-4 and TRBJ1-2; 8 bases map to TRBD1. V lost 6 bases and J lost 5; bases outside the gene matches: 5. This CDR3 has 13 amino acids. CDR3 bases: TGTGCCAGCAGCACAGGGGGTGGGTATGGCTACACCTTC. Its translation: CASSTGGGYGYTF.

A remark on this clone: Other DNA sequences in this sample translate to the same CDR3. The rearrangement joins TRBV6-5 to TRBJ1-1; 7 bases fit TRBD1. The germline CDR1 and CDR2 sequences are MNHEY and SVGAGI. The J segment lost 0 bases and the V segment lost 0 bases, leaving 1 base of the junction unmatched. This CDR3 region has 15 residues. The CDR3 is CASSYSRGLNTEAFF. Written as DNA, the CDR3 is TGTGCCAGCAGTTACTCTAGGGGGCTGAACACTGAAGCTTTCTTT.

This sequence joins TRBV27 and TRBJ1-2, with D perhaps matching TRBD1 (6 bases). Germline CDR1 reads MNHEY; CDR2 reads SMNVEV (reference sequence). There are 13 residues in the CDR3. V was cut by 5 bases and J by 2 bases, with 9 bases left in between. The DNA of the CDR3 is TGTGCCAGCAGTGAACAGGGAAACTATGGCTACACCTTC. Protein: CASSEQGNYGYTF.